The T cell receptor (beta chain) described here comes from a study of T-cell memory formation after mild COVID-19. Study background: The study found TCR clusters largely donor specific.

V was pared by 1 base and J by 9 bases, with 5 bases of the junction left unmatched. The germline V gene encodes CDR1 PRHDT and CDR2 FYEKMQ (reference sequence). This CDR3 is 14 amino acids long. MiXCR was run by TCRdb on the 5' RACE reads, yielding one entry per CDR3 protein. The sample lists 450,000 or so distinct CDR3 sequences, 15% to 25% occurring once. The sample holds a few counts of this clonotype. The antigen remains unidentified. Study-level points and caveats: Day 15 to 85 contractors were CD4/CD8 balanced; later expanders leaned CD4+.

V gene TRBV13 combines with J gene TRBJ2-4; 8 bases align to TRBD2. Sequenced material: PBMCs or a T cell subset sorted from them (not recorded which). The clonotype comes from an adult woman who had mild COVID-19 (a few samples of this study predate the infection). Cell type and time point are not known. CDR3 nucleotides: TGTGCCAGCAGCTTAGAAACGGGAGGGGCCATTCAGTACTTC. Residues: CASSLETGGAIQYF.